The 20 T cell receptor beta chains presented below share a single source sample, sequenced in a study of blood T cell repertoires in COVID-19. Generated by immunoSEQ multiplex PCR, the TCRdb table keeps only in-frame clones and is missing some. The data hold around 250,000 clones, with around 83% observed a single time. The sequencing input was peripheral blood. The receptor set was obtained from a man younger than 40 who had recovered from COVID-19.

V and J are TRBV10-3 and TRBJ2-3; perhaps TRBD2 as D (5 bases). V lost 0 bases and J lost 5, with 18 bases in between. The CDR3 is 17 amino acids. Per the germline V gene, CDR1 is ENHRY and CDR2 is SYGVKD. The CDR3 region has the DNA TGTGCCATCAGTGAGTCGAGGGCAAATCGTAGAGAAGATACGCAGTATTTT. Translation: CAISESRANRREDTQYF.

The rearrangement uses TRBV7-8 and TRBJ2-4; 7 bases are a match to TRBD1. CDR3 length: 13 residues. V lost 3 bases to trimming and J lost 6 bases; unmatched junction nucleotides: 2. Germline CDR1 is SGHVS and CDR2 is FQNEAQ. The CDR3 DNA reads TGTGCCAGCAGCTTGGGGACAGTAAACATTCAGTACTTC. The encoded protein is CASSLGTVNIQYF.

This chain links TRBV27 with TRBJ2-5; D gene unclear. Germline CDR1 MNHEY, CDR2 SMNVEV (reference sequence). V was trimmed by 0 bases and J by 4 bases, leaving 12 bases between them. The CDR3 consists of 15 residues. As DNA, the CDR3 is TGTGCCAGCAGTTTATCGCCCCTTGGCGGAGAGACCCAGTACTTC. It specifies CASSLSPLGGETQYF.

For the CDR3, the DNA is TGTGCCAGTAGTAACGGGCTAGCGGCAGATACGCAGTATTTT. This translates into CASSNGLAADTQYF. The gene calls are TRBV19 and TRBJ2-3, with 7 bases matching TRBD2. This CDR3 comprises 14 residues. Germline V gene sequence: CDR1 LNHDA, CDR2 SQIVND (reference sequence). Losses at the gene ends were 4 bases for V and 4 bases for J; bases not matched to a gene: 5.

The V gene is TRBV19, the J gene TRBJ1-2; TRBD1 matches at 9 bases. The length of the CDR3 is 15 residues. The germline gives CDR1 LNHDA, CDR2 SQIVND (reference sequence). V was clipped by 6 bases and J by 3 bases; unmatched bases: 8. CDR3 region: CASRETGGADYGYTF. Written as DNA, the CDR3 is TGTGCCAGTAGGGAAACAGGGGGCGCGGACTATGGCTACACCTTC.

This chain links TRBV5-6 with TRBJ1-3; D remains ambiguous. The CDR3 totals 13 residues. CDR1 and CDR2 from the germline V gene are SGHDT and YYEEEE. The V and J ends lost 2 bases and 3 bases respectively, with 6 bases between them. DNA for the CDR3: TGTGCCAGCAGCTTTCTACTTGGAAACACCATATATTTT. It codes for CASSFLLGNTIYF.

This chain uses TRBV3-1 (or the pseudogene TRBV3-2) with TRBJ1-3; 9 positions match TRBD1. This CDR3 is built from 15 residues. Germline lookup yields CDR1 LGHDT and CDR2 YNNKEL (reference sequence). V dropped 4 bases and J dropped 4; count of bases not matched to a gene: 5. The CDR3 coding sequence is TGTGCCAGCAGCCTACAGGGGGCGCAAGGAAACACCATATATTTT. Encoded protein: CASSLQGAQGNTIYF.

The gene calls are TRBV7-2 and TRBJ2-5; D gene unclear. The CDR3 covers 15 residues. Between the trimmed V and J ends, which lost 2 bases and 1 base, there was a span of 11 bases. The V gene's germline CDR1 is SGHTA and CDR2 FQGNSA. CDR3: CASSLYTTFQETQYF. Written as DNA, the CDR3 is TGTGCCAGCAGCTTATACACCACCTTCCAAGAGACCCAGTACTTC.

This chain uses TRBV10-3 with TRBJ2-2; 10 bases line up with TRBD2. V was pared by 8 bases and J by 2 bases, with 8 bases of the junction left unmatched. The V gene's germline CDR1 is ENHRY and CDR2 SYGVKD. CDR3 length: 16 residues. The CDR3 coding sequence is TGTGCCATCGGGGCAGCGGGGGGGATAAACACCGGGGAGCTGTTTTTT. This sequence encodes CAIGAAGGINTGELFF.

The J gene is TRBJ1-4, the V gene TRBV25-1, with 7 bases lining up with TRBD1. V lost 3 bases and J lost 4; bases outside the gene matches: 5. Germline V gene data show CDR1 as MGHDK and CDR2 as SYGVNS. The CDR3 runs to 15 residues. Written as DNA, the CDR3 is TGTGCCAGCAGTGAGGGACAGTTAGTTAATGAAAAACTGTTTTTT. It encodes CASSEGQLVNEKLFF.

The J gene is TRBJ2-3, the V gene TRBV3-1 (or the pseudogene TRBV3-2); 9 nucleotides agree with TRBD2. The CDR3 sequence is 14 residues long. Germline CDR1 reads LGHDT; CDR2 reads YNNKEL (reference sequence). V was pared by 1 base and J by 6 bases, with 2 bases of the junction left unmatched. The CDR3 sequence: CASSQGGGADTQYF. The CDR3 DNA follows: TGTGCCAGCAGCCAAGGCGGGGGGGCGGATACGCAGTATTTT.

This chain links TRBV7-2 with TRBJ1-2, with 8 bases that match TRBD1. V was clipped by 5 bases and J by 4 bases; unmatched bases: 9. CDR1 and CDR2 from the germline V gene are SGHTA and FQGNSA. This CDR3 is built from 15 residues. The CDR3 DNA follows: TGTGCCAGCAGCCAGGACTCGACAGGGGCCTATGGCTACACCTTC. Protein: CASSQDSTGAYGYTF.

The gene calls are TRBV9 and TRBJ2-3; 11 nucleotides align to TRBD2. Trimming removed 4 bases from V and 3 bases from J; junction bases left unmatched: 4. The CDR3 totals 15 residues. Germline V gives CDR1 SGDLS, CDR2 YYNGEE. The CDR3 bases are TGTGCCAGCAGCCCACGGACTAGCGGGACAGATACGCAGTATTTT. Its translation is CASSPRTSGTDTQYF.

This clone showed up just a few times. This chain connects TRBV3-1 (or the pseudogene TRBV3-2) to TRBJ2-3; perhaps TRBD2 as D (7 bases). Germline assignment: CDR1 LGHDT and CDR2 YNNKEL (reference sequence). The CDR3 has 14 amino acids. V was clipped by 5 bases and J by 4 bases, with 13 bases between them. The CDR3 DNA reads as TGTGCCAGCAGCAACGGGGGGCCAGCAGATACGCAGTATTTT. It codes for CASSNGGPADTQYF.

This clone has just one count. DNA for the CDR3: TGTGCCAGTAAAGAGAGAGCTAGCACAGATACGCAGTATTTT. As protein: CASKERASTDTQYF. This chain connects TRBV19 to TRBJ2-3, with no clear D. CDR1 and CDR2 (germline): LNHDA, SQIVND (reference sequence). This CDR3 contains 14 residues. Between the trimmed V and J ends, which lost 7 bases and 0 bases, there was a span of 11 bases.

The chain combines TRBV7-2 with TRBJ1-5; tentatively, D is TRBD1 (5 bases). The length of the CDR3 is 15 residues. V lost 5 bases and J 1 base, leaving 12 bases between the germline ends. Germline V gives CDR1 SGHTA, CDR2 FQGNSA. DNA for the CDR3: TGTGCCAGCAGCAGGTCAGGGCAAAGCAATCAGCCCCAGCATTTT. It encodes CASSRSGQSNQPQHF.

The chain links TRBV6-2 or TRBV6-3 to TRBJ2-2, with D perhaps matching TRBD2 (6 bases). Germline loops: CDR1 MNHEY, CDR2 SVGEGT. Trimming removed 5 bases at V and 0 bases at J, with 19 bases between. The CDR3 spans 18 residues. CDR3 DNA sequence: TGTGCCAGCAGTCCGGGTAGACTGCGGGGCGCGAACACCGGGGAGCTGTTTTTT. Protein product: CASSPGRLRGANTGELFF.

The V gene is TRBV19, the J gene TRBJ1-6; D is unclear. Germline V lookup: CDR1 LNHDA, CDR2 SQIVND (reference sequence). CDR3 length equals 16 residues. Trimming removed 7 bases at V and 0 bases at J, with 13 bases between. The CDR3 here is CASTRYGSSYNSPLHF. In DNA, the CDR3 is TGTGCCAGTACACGCTACGGGAGCTCCTATAATTCACCCCTCCACTTT.

This sequence joins TRBV6-4 and TRBJ2-3, with TRBD2 identical over 10 bases. The J segment lost 4 bases and the V segment lost 2 bases, leaving 6 bases of the junction unmatched. CDR3 size: 16 residues. Germline V gene sequence: CDR1 MRHNA, CDR2 SNTAGT. The chain's CDR3 is CASSDRASGGADTQYF. The CDR3 DNA follows: TGTGCCAGCAGTGACCGCGCTAGCGGGGGTGCAGATACGCAGTATTTT.

J is TRBJ2-7 and V is TRBV14; TRBD1 matches at 10 bases. This CDR3 has 16 amino acids. The V gene's germline CDR1 is SGHDN and CDR2 FVKESK. V dropped 2 bases and J dropped 4; count of bases not matched to a gene: 8. The CDR3 here is CASSQRPGQGWYEQYF. Written as DNA, the CDR3 is TGTGCCAGCAGCCAAAGACCGGGACAGGGGTGGTACGAGCAGTACTTC.